This T cell receptor beta chain originates from a study of shared clonotypes between healthy human individuals. Study in general: A couple of women and a few men aged 18 to 49 made up the donors.

Every contributor of samples was a Caucasian grown-up residing in Nashville, Tennessee. Memory CD4+ cells were the fraction left after CD45RA+ naive selection. A deep-level run was used for the assay. Here immunoSEQ multiplex PCR was the method, and the copy in TCRdb shows in-frame clones only, minus some. The table lists approximately 2,000,000 clones, 85% to 95% of them singletons. Deletions cut 4 bases from V and 2 bases from J, with 5 bases between. CDR1 ENHRY and CDR2 SYGVKD come from the germline V gene. The CDR3 runs to 12 residues. The material sequenced was naive CD4+ T cells from PBMCs. Subset of the sample: CD45RA+ positively selected. This TCR derives from a man aged 18 to 29 in good health. Some clones in this sample may be carry-over from other donors' samples. The V gene is TRBV10-3, the J gene TRBJ2-5, with D hard to call. The CDR3 DNA sequence: TGTGCCATCAGTGTCGGACAAGAGACCCAGTACTTC. Residues: CAISVGQETQYF.